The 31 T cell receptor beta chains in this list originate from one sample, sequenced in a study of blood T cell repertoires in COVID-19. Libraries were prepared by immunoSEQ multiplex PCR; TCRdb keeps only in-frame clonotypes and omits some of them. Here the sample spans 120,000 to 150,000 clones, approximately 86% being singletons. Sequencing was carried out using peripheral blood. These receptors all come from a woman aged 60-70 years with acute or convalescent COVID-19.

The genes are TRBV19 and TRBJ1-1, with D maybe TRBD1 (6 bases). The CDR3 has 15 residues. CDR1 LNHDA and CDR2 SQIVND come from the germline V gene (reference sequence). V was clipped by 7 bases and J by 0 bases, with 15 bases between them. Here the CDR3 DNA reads TGTGCCAGTACCAAACATGACAGGTTGAACACTGAAGCTTTCTTT. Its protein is CASTKHDRLNTEAFF.

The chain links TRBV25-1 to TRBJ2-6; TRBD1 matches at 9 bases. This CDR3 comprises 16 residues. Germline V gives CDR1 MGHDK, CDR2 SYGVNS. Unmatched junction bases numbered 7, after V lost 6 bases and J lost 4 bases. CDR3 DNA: TGTGCCAGCAGCGGGACAGGGTACTCCGGGGCCAACGTCCTGACTTTC. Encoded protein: CASSGTGYSGANVLTF.

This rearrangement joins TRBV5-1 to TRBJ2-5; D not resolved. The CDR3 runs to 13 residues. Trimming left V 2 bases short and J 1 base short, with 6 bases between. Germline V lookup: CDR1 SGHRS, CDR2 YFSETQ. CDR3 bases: TGCGCCAGCAGCTTACAGATCCAAGAGACCCAGTACTTC. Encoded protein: CASSLQIQETQYF.

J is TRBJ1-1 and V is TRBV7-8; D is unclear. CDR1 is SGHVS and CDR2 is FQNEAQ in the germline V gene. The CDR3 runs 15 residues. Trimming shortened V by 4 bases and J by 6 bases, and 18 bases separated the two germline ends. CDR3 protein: CASSSKGDSPSEAFF. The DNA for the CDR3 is TGTGCCAGCAGCTCGAAGGGAGACTCACCCTCTGAAGCTTTCTTT.

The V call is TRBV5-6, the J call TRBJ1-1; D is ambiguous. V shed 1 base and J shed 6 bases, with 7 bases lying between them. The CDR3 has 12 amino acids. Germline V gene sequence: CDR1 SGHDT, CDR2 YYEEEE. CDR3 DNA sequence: TGTGCCAGCAGCTTGTTACGGGCTGAAGCTTTCTTT. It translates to CASSLLRAEAFF.

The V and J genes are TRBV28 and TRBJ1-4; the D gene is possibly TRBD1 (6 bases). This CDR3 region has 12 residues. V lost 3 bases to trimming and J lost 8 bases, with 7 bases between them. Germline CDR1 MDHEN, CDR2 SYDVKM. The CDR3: CASSFRGEKLFF. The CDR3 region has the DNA TGTGCCAGCAGTTTCAGGGGAGAAAAACTGTTTTTT.

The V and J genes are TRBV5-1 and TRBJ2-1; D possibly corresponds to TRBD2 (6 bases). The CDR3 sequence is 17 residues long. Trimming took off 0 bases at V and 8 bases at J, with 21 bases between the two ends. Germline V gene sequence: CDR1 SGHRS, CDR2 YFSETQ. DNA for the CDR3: TGCGCCAGCAGCTTGGGGGACGGGGGAGACCTCAGGCATGAGCAGTTCTTC. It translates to CASSLGDGGDLRHEQFF.

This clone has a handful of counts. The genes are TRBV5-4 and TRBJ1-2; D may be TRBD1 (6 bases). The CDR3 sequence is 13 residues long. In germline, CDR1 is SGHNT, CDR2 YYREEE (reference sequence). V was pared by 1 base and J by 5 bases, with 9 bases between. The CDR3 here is CASSLWQGYGYTF. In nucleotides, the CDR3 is TGTGCCAGCAGCTTGTGGCAGGGGTATGGCTACACCTTC.

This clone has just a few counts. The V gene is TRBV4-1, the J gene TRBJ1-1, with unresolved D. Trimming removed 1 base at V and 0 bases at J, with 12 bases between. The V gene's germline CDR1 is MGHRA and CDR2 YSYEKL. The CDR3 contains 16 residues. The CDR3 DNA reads TGCGCCAGCAGCCAAGTAGCCTTCGCGATGAACACTGAAGCTTTCTTT. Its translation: CASSQVAFAMNTEAFF.

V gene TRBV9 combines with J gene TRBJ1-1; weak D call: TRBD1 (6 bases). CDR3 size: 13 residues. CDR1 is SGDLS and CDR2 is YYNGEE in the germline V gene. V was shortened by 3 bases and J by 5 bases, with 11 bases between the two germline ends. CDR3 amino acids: CASSATGWTEAFF. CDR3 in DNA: TGTGCCAGCAGCGCAACAGGGTGGACTGAAGCTTTCTTT.

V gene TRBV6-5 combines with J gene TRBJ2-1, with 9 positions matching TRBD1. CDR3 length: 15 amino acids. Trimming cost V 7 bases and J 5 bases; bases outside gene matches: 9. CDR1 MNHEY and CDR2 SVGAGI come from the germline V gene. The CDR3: CASTYGQGMDNEQFF. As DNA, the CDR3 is TGTGCCAGCACCTACGGACAGGGGATGGACAATGAGCAGTTCTTC.

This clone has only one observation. The DNA for the CDR3 is TGTGCCAGCAGCCCCTCAGGGGTAGACTATGGCTACACCTTC. Translation gives CASSPSGVDYGYTF. The chain is built from TRBV11-3 and TRBJ1-2, with a weak D call TRBD1 (6 bases). The CDR3 has 14 residues. Trimming took 5 bases from V and 3 from J, leaving 13 bases between them. The germline gives CDR1 SGHNT, CDR2 YENEEA. Variable domain in full (rest from reference TRBV11-3 and TRBJ1-2): EAGVVQSPRYKIIEKKQPVAFWCNPISGHNTLYWYLQNLGQGPELLIRYENEEAVDDSQLPKDRFSAERLKGVDSTLKIQPAELGDSAVYLCASSPSGVDYGYTFGSGTRLTVV.

The DNA for the CDR3 is TGTGCCAGCAGTTTGACTCCGGGATTTCAGCATTTT. Translation: CASSLTPGFQHF. The V and J genes are TRBV28 and TRBJ1-5; D remains ambiguous. The CDR3 length is 12 residues. The V gene lost 3 bases and the J gene lost 13 bases, with 13 bases spanning the gap. Germline CDR1 reads MDHEN; CDR2 reads SYDVKM. The whole variable domain, remainder taken from reference TRBV28 and TRBJ1-5, is DVKVTQSSRYLVKRTGEKVFLECVQDMDHENMFWYRQDPGLGLRLIYFSYDVKMKEKGDIPEGYSVSREKKERFSLILESASTNQTSMYLCASSLTPGFQHFGDGTRLSIL.

The CDR3 protein is CASSLDLTVGGYEAFF. The CDR3 DNA follows: TGTGCCAGCAGCTTAGACCTAACAGTTGGAGGGTATGAAGCTTTCTTT. This chain links TRBV7-2 with TRBJ1-1; D unclear. The CDR3 has 16 residues. V lost 1 base to trimming and J lost 7 bases, with 19 bases between them. CDR1 and CDR2 (germline): SGHTA, FQGNSA.

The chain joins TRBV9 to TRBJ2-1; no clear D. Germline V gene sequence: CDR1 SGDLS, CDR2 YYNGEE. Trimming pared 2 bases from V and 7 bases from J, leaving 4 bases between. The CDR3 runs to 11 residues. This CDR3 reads CASSVTNEQFF. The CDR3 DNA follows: TGTGCCAGCAGCGTTACTAATGAGCAGTTCTTC.

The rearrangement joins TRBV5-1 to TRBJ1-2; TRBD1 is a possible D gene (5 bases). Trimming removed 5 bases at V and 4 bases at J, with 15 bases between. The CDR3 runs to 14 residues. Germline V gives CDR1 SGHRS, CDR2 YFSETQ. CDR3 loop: CASRVEGFVYGYTF. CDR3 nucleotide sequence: TGCGCCAGCAGGGTGGAGGGGTTCGTCTATGGCTACACCTTC.

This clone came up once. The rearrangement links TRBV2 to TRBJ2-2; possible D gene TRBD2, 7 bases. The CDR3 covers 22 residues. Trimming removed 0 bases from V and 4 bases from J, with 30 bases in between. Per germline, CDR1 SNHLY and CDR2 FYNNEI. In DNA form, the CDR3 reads TGTGCCAGCAGTGAAGCGCTTCAAGCTTATAAGGTCGGGGGGCCAAGCACCGGGGAGCTGTTTTTT. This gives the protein CASSEALQAYKVGGPSTGELFF. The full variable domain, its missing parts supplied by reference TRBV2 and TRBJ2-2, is EPEVTQTPSHQVTQMGQEVILRCVPISNHLYFYWYRQILGQKVEFLVSFYNNEISEKSEIFDDQFSVERPDGSNFTLKIRSTKLEDSAMYFCASSEALQAYKVGGPSTGELFFGEGSRLTVL.

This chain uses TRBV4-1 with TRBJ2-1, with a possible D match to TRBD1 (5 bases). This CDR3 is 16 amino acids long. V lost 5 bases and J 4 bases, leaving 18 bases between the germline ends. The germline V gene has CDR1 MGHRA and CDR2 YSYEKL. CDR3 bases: TGCGCCAGCAGCTTTTCACAGGTACAAAATTACAATGAGCAGTTCTTC. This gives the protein CASSFSQVQNYNEQFF.

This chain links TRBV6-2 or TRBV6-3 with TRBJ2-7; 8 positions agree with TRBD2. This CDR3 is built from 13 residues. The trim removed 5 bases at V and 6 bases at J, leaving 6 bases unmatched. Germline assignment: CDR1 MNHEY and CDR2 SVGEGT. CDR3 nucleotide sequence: TGTGCCAGCAGTCGGGGAGCGGGGGTCGAGCAGTACTTC. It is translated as CASSRGAGVEQYF.

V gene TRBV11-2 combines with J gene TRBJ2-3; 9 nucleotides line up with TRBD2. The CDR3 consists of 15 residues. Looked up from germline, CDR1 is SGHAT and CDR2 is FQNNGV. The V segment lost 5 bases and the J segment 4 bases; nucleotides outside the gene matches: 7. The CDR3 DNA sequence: TGTGCCAGCAGCCCCGGGGTAGCGGGGGCAGATACGCAGTATTTT. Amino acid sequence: CASSPGVAGADTQYF.

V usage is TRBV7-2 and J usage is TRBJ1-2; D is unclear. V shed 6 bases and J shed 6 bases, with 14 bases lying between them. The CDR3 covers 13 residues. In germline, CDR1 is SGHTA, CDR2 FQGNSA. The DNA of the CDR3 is TGTGCCAGCAGGTCGGGAGGATCCAATGGCTACACCTTC. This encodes CASRSGGSNGYTF.

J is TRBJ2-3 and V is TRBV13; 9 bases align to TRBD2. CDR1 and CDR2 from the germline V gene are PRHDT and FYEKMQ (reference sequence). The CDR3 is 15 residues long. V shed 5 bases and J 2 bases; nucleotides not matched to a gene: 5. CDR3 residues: CASSPREGHTDTQYF. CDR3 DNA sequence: TGTGCCAGCAGCCCGCGGGAGGGCCACACAGATACGCAGTATTTT.

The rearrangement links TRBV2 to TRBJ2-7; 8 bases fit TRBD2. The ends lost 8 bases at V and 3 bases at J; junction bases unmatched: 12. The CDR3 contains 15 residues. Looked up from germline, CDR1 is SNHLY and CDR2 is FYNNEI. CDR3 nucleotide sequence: TGTGCCAGCCCAGCCCCAGCGGGGGCCCTCTACGAGCAGTACTTC. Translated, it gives CASPAPAGALYEQYF.

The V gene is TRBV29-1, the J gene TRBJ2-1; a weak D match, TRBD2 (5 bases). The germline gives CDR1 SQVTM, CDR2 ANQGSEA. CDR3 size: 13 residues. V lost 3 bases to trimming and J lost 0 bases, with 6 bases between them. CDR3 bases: TGCAGCGTTGAGGGGAGCTCCTACAATGAGCAGTTCTTC. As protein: CSVEGSSYNEQFF.

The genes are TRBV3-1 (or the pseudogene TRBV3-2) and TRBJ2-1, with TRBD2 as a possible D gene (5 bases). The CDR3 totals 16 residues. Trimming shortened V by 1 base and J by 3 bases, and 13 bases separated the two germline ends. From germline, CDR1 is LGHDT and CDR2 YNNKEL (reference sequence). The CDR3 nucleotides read TGTGCCAGCAGCCAAGTAAGGGAGAAAGGCTACAATGAGCAGTTCTTC. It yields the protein CASSQVREKGYNEQFF.

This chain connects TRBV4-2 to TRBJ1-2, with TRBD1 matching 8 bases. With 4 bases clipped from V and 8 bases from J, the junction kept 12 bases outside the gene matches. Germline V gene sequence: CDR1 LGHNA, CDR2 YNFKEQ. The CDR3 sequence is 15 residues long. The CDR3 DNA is TGTGCCAGCAGCCCCAACCTCCAGACAGGGGAGGGCTACACCTTC. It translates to CASSPNLQTGEGYTF.

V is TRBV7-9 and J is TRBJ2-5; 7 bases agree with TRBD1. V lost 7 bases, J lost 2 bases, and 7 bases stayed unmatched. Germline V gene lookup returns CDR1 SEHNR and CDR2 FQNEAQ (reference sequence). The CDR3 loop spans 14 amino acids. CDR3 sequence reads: CASNQQGSQETQYF. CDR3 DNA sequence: TGTGCCAGCAATCAACAGGGGTCGCAAGAGACCCAGTACTTC.

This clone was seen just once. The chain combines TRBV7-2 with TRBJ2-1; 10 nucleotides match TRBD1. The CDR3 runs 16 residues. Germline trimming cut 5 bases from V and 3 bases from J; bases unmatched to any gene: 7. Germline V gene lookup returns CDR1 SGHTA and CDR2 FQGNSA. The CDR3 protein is CASSPIGDRGYNEQFF. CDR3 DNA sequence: TGTGCCAGCAGCCCAATCGGGGACAGGGGCTACAATGAGCAGTTCTTC.

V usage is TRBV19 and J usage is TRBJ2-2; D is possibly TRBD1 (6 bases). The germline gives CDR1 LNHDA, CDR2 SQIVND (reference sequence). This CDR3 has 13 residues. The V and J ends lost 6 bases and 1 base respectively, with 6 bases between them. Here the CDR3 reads CASRQGNTGELFF. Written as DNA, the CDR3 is TGTGCCAGTAGACAGGGGAACACCGGGGAGCTGTTTTTT. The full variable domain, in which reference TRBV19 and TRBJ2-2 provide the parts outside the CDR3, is DGGITQSPKYLFRKEGQNVTLSCEQNLNHDAMYWYRQDPGQGLRLIYYSQIVNDFQKGDIAEGYSVSREKKESFPLTVTSAQKNPTAFYLCASRQGNTGELFFGEGSRLTVL.

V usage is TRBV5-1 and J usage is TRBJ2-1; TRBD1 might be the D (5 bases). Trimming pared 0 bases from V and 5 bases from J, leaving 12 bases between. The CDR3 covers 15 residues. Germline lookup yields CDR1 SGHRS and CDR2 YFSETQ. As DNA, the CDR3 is TGCGCCAGCAGCTTGGTAGCAGGGCCGAACAATGAGCAGTTCTTC. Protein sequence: CASSLVAGPNNEQFF.

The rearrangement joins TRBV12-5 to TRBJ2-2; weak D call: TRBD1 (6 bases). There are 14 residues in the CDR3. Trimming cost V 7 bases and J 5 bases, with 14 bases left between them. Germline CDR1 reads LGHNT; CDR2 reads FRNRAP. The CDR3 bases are TGTGCTAGTGCTCGGGCAGGGGTTACCGGGGAGCTGTTTTTT. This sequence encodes CASARAGVTGELFF.